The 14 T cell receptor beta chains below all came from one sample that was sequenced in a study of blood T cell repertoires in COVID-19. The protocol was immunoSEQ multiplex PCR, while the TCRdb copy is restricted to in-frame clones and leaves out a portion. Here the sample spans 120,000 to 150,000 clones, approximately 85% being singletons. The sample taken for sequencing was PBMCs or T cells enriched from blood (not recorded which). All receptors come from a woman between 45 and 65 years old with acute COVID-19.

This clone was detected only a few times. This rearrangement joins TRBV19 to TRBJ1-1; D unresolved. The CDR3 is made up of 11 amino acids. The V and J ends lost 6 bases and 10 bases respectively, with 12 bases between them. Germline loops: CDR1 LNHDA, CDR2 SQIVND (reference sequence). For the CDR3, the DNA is TGTGCCAGTAGGGGAGTGCGAGGAGCTTTCTTT. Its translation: CASRGVRGAFF.

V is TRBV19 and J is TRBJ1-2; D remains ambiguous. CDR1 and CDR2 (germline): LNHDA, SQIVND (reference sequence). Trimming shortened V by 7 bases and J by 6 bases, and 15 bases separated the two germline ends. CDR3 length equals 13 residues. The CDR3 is CASTDPGVNGYTF. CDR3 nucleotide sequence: TGTGCCAGTACCGATCCGGGAGTCAATGGCTACACCTTC.

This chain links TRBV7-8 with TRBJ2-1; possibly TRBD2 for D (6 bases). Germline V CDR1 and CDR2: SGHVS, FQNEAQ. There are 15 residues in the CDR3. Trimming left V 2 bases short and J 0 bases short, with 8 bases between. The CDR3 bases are TGTGCCAGCAGCTTAAGGGAGGTCTCCTACAATGAGCAGTTCTTC. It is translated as CASSLREVSYNEQFF.

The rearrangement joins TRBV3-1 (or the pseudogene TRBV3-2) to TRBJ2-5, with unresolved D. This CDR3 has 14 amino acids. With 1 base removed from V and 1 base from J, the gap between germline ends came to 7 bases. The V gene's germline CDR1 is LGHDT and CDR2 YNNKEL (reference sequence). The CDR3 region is CASSQAPSQETQYF. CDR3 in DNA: TGTGCCAGCAGCCAAGCGCCTAGCCAAGAGACCCAGTACTTC.

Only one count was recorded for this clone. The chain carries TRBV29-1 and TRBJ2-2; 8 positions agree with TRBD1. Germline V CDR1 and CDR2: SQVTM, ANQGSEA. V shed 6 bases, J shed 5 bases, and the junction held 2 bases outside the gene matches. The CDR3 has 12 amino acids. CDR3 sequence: CSVTGGTGELFF. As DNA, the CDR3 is TGCAGCGTAACAGGGGGAACCGGGGAGCTGTTTTTT.

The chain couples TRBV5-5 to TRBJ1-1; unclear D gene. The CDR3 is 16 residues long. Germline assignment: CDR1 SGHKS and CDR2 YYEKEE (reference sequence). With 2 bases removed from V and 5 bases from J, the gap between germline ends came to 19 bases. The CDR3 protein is CASSFERLPSKTEAFF. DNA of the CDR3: TGTGCCAGCAGCTTCGAGCGGCTACCCTCGAAGACTGAAGCTTTCTTT.

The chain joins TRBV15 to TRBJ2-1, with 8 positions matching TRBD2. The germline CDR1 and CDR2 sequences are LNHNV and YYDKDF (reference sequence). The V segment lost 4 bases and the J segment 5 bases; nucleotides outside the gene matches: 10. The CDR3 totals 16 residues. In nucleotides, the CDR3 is TGTGCCACCAGCAAGGGTCCGGGGACTAGGGACAATGAGCAGTTCTTC. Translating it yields CATSKGPGTRDNEQFF.

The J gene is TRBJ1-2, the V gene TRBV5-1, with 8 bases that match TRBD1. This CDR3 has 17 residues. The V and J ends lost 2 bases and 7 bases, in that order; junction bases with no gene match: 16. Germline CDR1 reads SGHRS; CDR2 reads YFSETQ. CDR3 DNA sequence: TGCGCCAGCAGCTTTGGCCAGGGGGCGAAGGTGCCCTCTGGCTACACCTTC. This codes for CASSFGQGAKVPSGYTF. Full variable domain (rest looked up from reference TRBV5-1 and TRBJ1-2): KAGVTQTPRYLIKTRGQQVTLSCSPISGHRSVSWYQQTPGQGLQFLFEYFSETQRNKGNFPGRFSGRQFSNSRSEMNVSTLELGDSALYLCASSFGQGAKVPSGYTFGSGTRLTVV.

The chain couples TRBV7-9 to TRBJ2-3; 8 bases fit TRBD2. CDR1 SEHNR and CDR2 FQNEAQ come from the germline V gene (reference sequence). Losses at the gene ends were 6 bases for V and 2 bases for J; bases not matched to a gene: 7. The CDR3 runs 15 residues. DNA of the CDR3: TGTGCCAGCAGGGACCGTAGCGGGGACACAGATACGCAGTATTTT. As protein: CASRDRSGDTDTQYF.

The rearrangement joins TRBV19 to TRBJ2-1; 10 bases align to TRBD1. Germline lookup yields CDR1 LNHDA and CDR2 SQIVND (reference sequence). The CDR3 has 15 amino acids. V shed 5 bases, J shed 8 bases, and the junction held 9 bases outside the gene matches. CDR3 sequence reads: CASSRGDRGEDEQFF. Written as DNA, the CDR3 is TGTGCCAGTAGTCGGGGGGACAGGGGTGAAGATGAGCAGTTCTTC.

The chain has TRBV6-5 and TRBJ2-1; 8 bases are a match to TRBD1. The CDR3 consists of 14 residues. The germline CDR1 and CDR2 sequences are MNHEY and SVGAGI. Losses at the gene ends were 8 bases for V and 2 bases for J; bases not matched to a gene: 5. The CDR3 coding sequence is TGTGCCAGCGGTAGACAGGGGCCCTACAATGAGCAGTTCTTC. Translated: CASGRQGPYNEQFF.

As DNA, the CDR3 is TGTGCCACCGACGGACAGGGGTTGATTTTAGCTTTCTTT. Residues: CATDGQGLILAFF. V and J are TRBV6-5 and TRBJ1-1, with 9 positions matching TRBD1. Germline CDR1 MNHEY, CDR2 SVGAGI. This CDR3 is built from 13 residues. V lost 10 bases, J lost 10 bases, and 13 bases stayed unmatched.

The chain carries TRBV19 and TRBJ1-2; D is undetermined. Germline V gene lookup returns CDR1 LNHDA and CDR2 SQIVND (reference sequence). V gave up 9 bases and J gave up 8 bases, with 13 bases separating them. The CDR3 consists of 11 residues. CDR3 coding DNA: TGTGCCAGCGAAAAGCGGGGAGGCTACACCTTC. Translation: CASEKRGGYTF.

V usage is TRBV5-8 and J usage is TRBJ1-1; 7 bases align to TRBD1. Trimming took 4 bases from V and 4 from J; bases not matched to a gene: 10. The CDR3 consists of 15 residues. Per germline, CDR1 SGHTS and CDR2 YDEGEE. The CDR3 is CASSRRGPIGTEAFF. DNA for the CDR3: TGTGCCAGCAGCAGGAGGGGGCCGATAGGCACTGAAGCTTTCTTT.